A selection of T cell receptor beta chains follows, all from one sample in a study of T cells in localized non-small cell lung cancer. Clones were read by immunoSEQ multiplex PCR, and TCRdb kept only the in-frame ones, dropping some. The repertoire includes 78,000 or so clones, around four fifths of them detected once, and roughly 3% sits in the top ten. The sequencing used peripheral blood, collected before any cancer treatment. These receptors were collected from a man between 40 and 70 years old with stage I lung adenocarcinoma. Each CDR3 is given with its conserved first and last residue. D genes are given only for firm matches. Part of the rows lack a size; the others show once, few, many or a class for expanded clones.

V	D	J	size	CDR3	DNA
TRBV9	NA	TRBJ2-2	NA	CASSVEGKVTGELFF	TGTGCCAGCAGCGTAGAGGGGAAGGTGACCGGGGAGCTGTTTTTT
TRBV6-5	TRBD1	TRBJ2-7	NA	CASSRGDRGQHEQYF	TGTGCCAGCAGTCGCGGAGACAGGGGGCAACACGAGCAGTACTTC
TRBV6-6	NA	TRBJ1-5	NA	CASSDNGNNINQPQHF	TGTGCCAGCAGCGACAACGGAAATAATATCAATCAGCCCCAGCATTTT
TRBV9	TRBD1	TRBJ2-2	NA	CASSVGQGKAGELFF	TGTGCCAGCAGCGTAGGACAGGGAAAGGCCGGGGAGCTGTTTTTT
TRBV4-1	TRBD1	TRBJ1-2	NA	CASSRGQGSGYTF	TGCGCCAGCAGCCGCGGACAGGGCAGTGGCTACACCTTC
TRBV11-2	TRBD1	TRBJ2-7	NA	CASSPRDRSYEQYF	TGTGCCAGCAGCCCCCGGGACAGATCCTACGAGCAGTACTTC
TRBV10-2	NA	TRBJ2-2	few	CASSESRELNTGELFF	TGCGCCAGCAGTGAGTCCCGGGAGCTGAACACCGGGGAGCTGTTTTTT
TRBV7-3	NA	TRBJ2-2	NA	CASSLTPGGVTGELFF	TGTGCCAGCAGCTTAACGCCCGGGGGCGTAACCGGGGAGCTGTTTTTT
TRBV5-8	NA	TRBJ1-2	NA	CASSYARGLSGYGYTF	TGTGCCAGCAGCTATGCCAGGGGTTTGTCTGGCTATGGCTACACCTTC
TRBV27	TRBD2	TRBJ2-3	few	CASSLWAPLAGGTIDTQYF	TGTGCCAGCAGTTTATGGGCCCCCTTAGCGGGAGGGACAATAGATACGCAGTATTTT
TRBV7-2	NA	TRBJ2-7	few	CASSFKPRYEQYF	TGTGCCAGCAGCTTTAAACCCCGCTACGAGCAGTACTTC
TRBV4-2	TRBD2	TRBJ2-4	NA	CASRTGTSGGGGYF	TGTGCCAGCCGAACCGGGACTAGCGGGGGCGGGGGGTACTTC
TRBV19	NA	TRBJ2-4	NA	CASSQGPGYKGLGKNIQYF	TGTGCCAGTAGTCAGGGGCCAGGCTATAAAGGGCTTGGCAAAAACATTCAGTACTTC
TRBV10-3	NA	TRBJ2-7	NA	CAITASWGIYEQYF	TGTGCCATCACCGCAAGTTGGGGGATTTACGAGCAGTACTTC
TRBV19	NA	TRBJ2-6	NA	CASSIGTSGANVLTF	TGTGCCAGTAGTATTGGGACCTCTGGGGCCAACGTCCTGACTTTC
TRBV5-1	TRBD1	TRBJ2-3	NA	CASSLARDRVGGDTQYF	TGCGCCAGCAGCTTGGCCCGGGACAGGGTAGGTGGAGATACGCAGTATTTT
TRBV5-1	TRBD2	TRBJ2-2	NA	CASSWKGLAGDTGELFF	TGCGCCAGCAGCTGGAAGGGACTAGCGGGAGACACCGGGGAGCTGTTTTTT
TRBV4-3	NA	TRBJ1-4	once	CASSQMYRARSEKLFF	TGCGCCAGCAGCCAAATGTACAGGGCCCGCAGTGAAAAACTGTTTTTT
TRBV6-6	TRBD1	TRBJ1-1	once	CASSYAGQGNTEAFF	TGTGCCAGCAGTTACGCCGGACAGGGGAACACTGAAGCTTTCTTT
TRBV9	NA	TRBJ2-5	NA	CASSVDLKETQYF	TGTGCCAGCAGCGTAGACTTGAAAGAGACCCAGTACTTC
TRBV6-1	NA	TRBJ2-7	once	CASTHSLHEQYF	TGTGCCAGCACGCACAGCCTCCACGAGCAGTACTTC
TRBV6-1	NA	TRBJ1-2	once	CASSASGTKLYGYTF	TGTGCCAGCAGTGCCTCCGGGACAAAGCTATATGGCTACACCTTC
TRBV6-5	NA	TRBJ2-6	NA	CASSFGDSGANVLTF	TGTGCCAGCAGTTTTGGAGATTCTGGGGCCAACGTCCTGACTTTC
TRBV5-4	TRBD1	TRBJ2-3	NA	CASSGQGYTDTQYF	TGTGCCAGCAGCGGACAGGGGTACACAGATACGCAGTATTTT
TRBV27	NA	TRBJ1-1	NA	CASRWRSAGTEAFF	TGTGCCAGCAGGTGGAGGAGCGCGGGCACTGAAGCTTTCTTT
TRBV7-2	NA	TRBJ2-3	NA	CASSSTYTDTQYF	TGTGCCAGCAGCTCTACCTATACAGATACGCAGTATTTT
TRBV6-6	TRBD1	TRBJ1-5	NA	CASSTRTGHQPQHF	TGTGCCAGCAGCACCAGGACAGGGCATCAGCCCCAGCATTTT
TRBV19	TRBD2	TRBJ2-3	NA	CASTRLAGGLADTQYF	TGTGCCAGTACCAGACTAGCGGGAGGGTTGGCAGATACGCAGTATTTT
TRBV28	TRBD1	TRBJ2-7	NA	CASSLLTGGSYEQYF	TGTGCCAGCAGTTTATTGACAGGGGGCAGCTACGAGCAGTACTTC
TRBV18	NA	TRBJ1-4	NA	CASSSWTSTNEKLFF	TGTGCCAGCTCATCTTGGACATCAACTAATGAAAAACTGTTTTTT
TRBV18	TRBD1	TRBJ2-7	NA	CASSKGTVSYEQYF	TGTGCCAGCTCAAAGGGGACAGTAAGCTACGAGCAGTACTTC
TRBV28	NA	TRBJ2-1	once	CASSLGARGNEQFF	TGTGCCAGCAGTTTAGGGGCCAGGGGCAATGAGCAGTTCTTC
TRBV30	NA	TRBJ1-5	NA	CAWSPPASNQPQHF	TGTGCCTGGAGTCCCCCGGCCAGCAATCAGCCCCAGCATTTT